The entry that follows covers one T cell receptor (beta chain) sequence. Its cognate antigen has yet to be identified. The sample holds no much larger clone one base away, and base qualities are not on file. The cohort consisted of 600 to 750 healthy bone marrow donors. At the time of sampling, all cohort members were nominally healthy, though unrecorded immune exposures were likely present. Of the approximately 700 cohort members, 289 had positive CMV serostatus and fewer than 450 had negative CMV serostatus, and CMV serostatus was not recorded for the donor. A peripheral blood sample was collected from each donor, and TCR beta sequencing was performed on peripheral blood mononuclear cells. The Qiagen DNeasy Blood Extraction Kit was used to extract genomic DNA from the blood cell samples. These data belong to a study of cytomegalovirus exposure and HLA in healthy donors (dated by TCRdb to the late 2010s). About the investigation overall: An earlier analysis of under 600 of the donors reported 250 to 350 Gb of sequence data and some 120 million unique TCR beta sequences from 150 million to 200 million T cells. Across approximately 400 genotyped donors of the cohort, an average of about 250,000 unique TCR beta nucleotide sequences per donor were sequenced, and approximately 17% of those sequences were non-productive. Besides the first cohort of roughly 700 subjects, a separate validation cohort made up of 95 to 150 different subjects was used. The later analysis used no new phenotypic data to find candidate immune exposures, relying instead on TCR beta sequences and their occurrence across donors. Using immunosequencing, the study profiled T cell repertoires from about 610 subjects and related those repertoires to cytomegalovirus serostatus. The study was designed to test whether signatures of past pathogen exposure could be identified by cataloging public T cell receptors. An earlier analysis of fewer than 700 of the donors applied high-throughput TCR beta sequencing to assess whether each TCR beta V gene segment acted as functional or pseudogenic. High-throughput TCR immunosequencing, statistical association of individual TCRs with disease status, and machine learning were combined to predict cytomegalovirus infection status. The number of donors typed differed by locus, with about 629-640 for A, B, C, DRB1 and DQB1, more than 500 for DQA1, over 600 for DPA1, and under 490 for DPB1. Roughly five DR-DQ haplotypes were handled as single units for association and clustering because linkage in the cohort was strong. HLA typing included class I and class II loci at four-digit resolution. Every discovery cohort repertoire had been produced on one sequencing platform. An early release covering over 500 HLA-typed donors comprised about 290 gigabases of sequencing data and 85 million or so unique TCR sequences. Of the approximately 370 genotyped donors, approximately 80% were placed in the genetic ancestry cluster associated with self-reported Caucasian donors. A later genetic analysis took genome-wide SNP genotypes for about 55% of the roughly 670 donors and used that subset as a discovery cohort. A later analysis re-analyzed previously published TCR beta repertoires from roughly 600 donors and added high-resolution HLA genotyping to study TCR occurrence patterns. Donor age, sex, ethnicity and CMV serostatus were collected together with the repertoire data. Overall study outcomes, separate from this receptor: A further reported finding was that TCR beta sequences accurately predicted the HLA-A and HLA-B alleles for most subjects in the first cohort. For the cohort, immune exposure information was limited to CMV serostatus. The cohort was sequenced for TCR beta chains only, and without alpha or paired-chain data the features that could be detected were limited. Correlated functional status among segregating V segments might be attributable to linkage disequilibrium, but an unknown experimental factor could not be ruled out. An association between a missense DCLRE1C variant and V-gene and J-gene trimming of TCR beta chains was found in a later genetic analysis and replicated in an independent cohort. Some IMGT-functional V segments, including TRBV6-2 and TRBV6-3, could not be distinguished by the 87-base-pair reads and were therefore excluded. A total of around 150 TCR beta chains were listed by the study as associated with cytomegalovirus. A cluster of highly shared sequence variants was judged likely to be a technical artifact of the sequencing pipeline. Cytomegalovirus status was reported to be diagnosed by the classifier with high specificity and sensitivity in both the original and validation cohorts. According to a later analysis, parvovirus B19, influenza, CMV and Epstein-Barr virus appeared linked to several top co-occurrence clusters. In a later analysis, the rate of TCR association differed among HLA loci, with DRB1 alleles having the most associated TCRs and HLA-C alleles having the fewest. In an earlier analysis of about 550 of the donors, most TCR beta V segments were observed in productive rearrangements about 90% or about 30% of the time, broadly matching IMGT annotations. Because counts were too low, about 18 rarely observed V segments, including chromosome 9 orphons, were left out of the earlier analysis of roughly 600 of the donors. According to the authors, the approach could potentially be generalized to other disease states and immunological phenotypes. Compared with equally common non-associated chains, HLA-associated TCR beta chains in a later analysis were more clonally expanded and had lower generation probabilities. Most TCR sequences were observed very rarely across donors, whereas some public TCRs were present in many individuals. Compared with the 666-donor mean, donors in an Asian-associated ancestry cluster had fewer N-insertions in productive TCRs, according to a later genetic analysis. The presence/absence analyses assumed that sequencing depth was roughly uniform across donors, and that assumption may not be true. Because HLA typing was missing for some donors at each locus, association tests included only the typed subset. At a false discovery rate of 0.05, a later analysis linked some 18,000 TCR beta sequences to specific HLA alleles. Most CMV-associated TCR beta chains appeared to be HLA-restricted in a later analysis, and the HLA associations seemed to be driven largely by CMV exposure. A few of the identified cytomegalovirus-associated TCR beta chains were confirmed in vitro to be specific for cytomegalovirus antigens. Assigning TCR associations to individual alleles was difficult when HLA alleles, especially DR and DQ, strongly co-occurred.

The method behind the library was the immunoSEQ multiplex PCR assay. The multiplex PCR relied on a mix of 60 forward primers for TCR Vbeta segments and 13 reverse primers for TCR Jbeta segments. Amplification of the CDR3 region of rearranged TCR beta genes was performed with a multiplex PCR assay on genomic DNA. Amplified TCR beta libraries were sequenced as 87-base-pair reads on the Illumina HiSeq System. Processing in the source paper ran as follows. A later analysis tallied 70 million to 100 million unique TCR beta chains across the 600 to 700 repertoires, and around 9.9 million of those chains were shared by two or more donors. Raw reads were error-corrected and collapsed into unique sequences by a nearest-neighbor algorithm in which closely related sequences were merged to remove PCR and sequencing errors. To assign V, D and J gene segments, CDR3 sequences were aligned to IMGT reference sequences. For a sequence to be retained, a match of at least six nucleotides was required to both a V gene segment and a J gene segment. A rearrangement counted as productive if the CDR3 had no stop codons and remained in frame with V and J, and every other rearrangement counted as non-productive. CDR3 was defined by IMGT convention, running from the second conserved V-encoded cysteine to the conserved J-encoded phenylalanine. Sequences without an unambiguous match to a single V gene segment were excluded from the earlier analysis of about 640 of the donors. In an earlier analysis of about 590 of the donors, a V segment was called functional when productive rearrangements were above 56.7%, and segregating when the standard deviation between donors exceeded 5%. A statistical classification framework was built to diagnose cytomegalovirus status from the catalog of TCR beta chain sequences. In a later analysis, V and J genes were assigned by comparing TCR nucleotide sequences against IMGT/GENE-DB human TR gene sequences. In a later analysis, CDR3 sequences and most-parsimonious VDJ recombination scenarios were assigned using the TCRdist pipeline. In a later analysis, each TCR beta chain was defined by its CDR3 amino acid sequence together with its V-gene family, and reads lacking a unique V-gene family were excluded. A later analysis removed 592 highly shared, low-generation-probability nucleotide sequences to deal with suspected cross-contamination and a sequencing artifact. A later analysis calculated a clonal expansion index for each public chain from normalized within-repertoire ranks of inferred template counts. Generation probabilities in a later analysis came from a VDJ recombination model fitted to out-of-frame rearrangements, and those results were checked against IGoR. In a later analysis, TCR-TCR, TCR-HLA and TCR-CMV co-occurrence was scored with hypergeometric tests, and a repertoire-size bias correction was applied to TCR pairs. False discovery rates were estimated in a later analysis by permuting HLA or CMV assignments 20 times. In a later analysis, co-occurring TCRs were grouped using DBSCAN, with TCRdist sequence similarity added in when clustering inside HLA-allele-positive subsets. For co-occurrence clustering, repertoires with fewer than 30,000 or more than 120,000 public chains were excluded, along with 5 or 6 repertoires with anomalous nucleotide sharing. Sourced from immuneACCESS, this table was stored by TCRdb with only in-frame sequences that have V and J called. A share of the clones is absent; for the studies checked, an unresolved V gene accounts for under half, and the remainder has no known explanation. V, J and clone size derive from that table, while D and trimming were established from the DNA sequence. This sample comprises about 80,000 clones, less than 80% of them detected only once. Roughly 12% of the sample rests with the top ten.

The CDR3 covers 18 residues, taking in both the cysteine and the phenylalanine. Of the read, only the CDR3 DNA is kept; its 54 bases are in frame from base 1. CDR1 and CDR2 were assigned from the germline V gene (reference sequence) as MNHEY and SMNVEV. Ends trimmed: V by 8 bases, J by 2 bases; bases unmatched to a gene: 19. The V and J genes are TRBV27 and TRBJ2-5; 8 nucleotides in the junction match TRBD1. Material: PBMCs. This receptor was taken from a human donor in good health. The base sequence is TGTGCCAGCTCCAGGGGATCCTCGGACAGGGTAAAGCAAGAGACCCAGTACTTC. This sequence encodes CASSRGSSDRVKQETQYF.